This TCR beta chain comes out of a study of T cell responses to AZD1222 COVID-19 vaccine. A note on this clone: Its specificity is unknown.

General study results and limits: Dominant CD4 TCR responses targeted spike regions 160-218 and 743-854.

The method was immunoSEQ multiplex PCR; TCRdb's version includes in-frame clones alone and lacks a portion of them. The sample records about 150,000 clones, 89% being singletons. The CDR3 totals 14 residues. The germline V gene has CDR1 MDHEN and CDR2 SYDVKM. Trimming took 6 bases from V and 5 from J; bases not matched to a gene: 8. Sequenced material: peripheral blood, taken on day 0 of AZD1222 vaccination. The clonotype was recovered from an adult in good health. The chain uses TRBV28 and TRBJ1-1, with 8 bases fitting TRBD1. CDR3 loop: CASSLRGLNTEAFF. Written as DNA, the CDR3 is TGTGCCAGCAGCCTCAGGGGGCTCAATACTGAAGCTTTCTTT. Full variable domain (remainder filled in from reference TRBV28 and TRBJ1-1): DVKVTQSSRYLVKRTGEKVFLECVQDMDHENMFWYRQDPGLGLRLIYFSYDVKMKEKGDIPEGYSVSREKKERFSLILESASTNQTSMYLCASSLRGLNTEAFFGQGTRLTVV.